Here is one T cell receptor beta chain with its context. Its antigen remains unidentified. This CDR3 is built from 18 residues. V dropped 0 bases and J dropped 1 base, with 19 bases sitting between them. Germline-derived CDR1 and CDR2 are LGHDT and YNNKEL (reference sequence). Time point reported: persistent/refractory GD, antithyroid drugs over 5 years with positive TRAb. RNA isolated from PBMCs was used to make the TCR library. It was by American Thyroid Association guidelines that Graves' disease was diagnosed. The data originate from a study of regulatory T cells in long-lasting Graves disease. Study outcomes and limitations: Only peripheral blood was studied, not thyroid tissue. TCR diversity was lower in persistent Graves' patients (versus newly diagnosed ones).

Both iRepertoire HTBI primers and Arm-PCR of CDR3 regions were used to build the TCR beta libraries. TCRdb reprocessed the multiplex PCR reads via MiXCR and lists one record per CDR3 protein. The sample carries roughly 490,000 distinct CDR3 sequences, about 20% recorded once. The source of this sequence is a female donor with Graves disease. The V gene is TRBV3-1, the J gene TRBJ2-7, with D unclear. This sample comprised peripheral blood mononuclear cells (PBMCs), obtained when the disease was refractory, from a patient treated with antithyroid drugs. DNA of the CDR3: TGTGCCAGCAGCCAAGAGAAATTAACAGTAATGACTTCCTACGAGCAGTACTTC. Its translation is CASSQEKLTVMTSYEQYF.